This T cell receptor (beta chain) was captured by sequencing in a study of blood T cell repertoires in COVID-19. As for the study in general: Sample material is recorded as cDNA or gDNA derived from T cells, B-cell-depleted T cells, or PBMCs.

CDR3 size: 14 residues. Germline CDR1 reads DFQATT; CDR2 reads SNEGSKA (reference sequence). V lost 3 bases and J lost 4, with 13 bases in between. Using immunoSEQ multiplex PCR, the repertoire was profiled, and TCRdb retains in-frame clones only, with some absent. The repertoire has 100,000 to 120,000 clones, approximately 84% of them found once; the top ten carry roughly 1.5%. The receptor comes from a man over 45 with acute or convalescent COVID-19. This rearrangement joins TRBV20-1 to TRBJ2-1; a possible D gene is TRBD1 (6 bases). What was sequenced was peripheral blood. The CDR3 loop is CSASWGHGYNEQFF. The CDR3, as DNA: TGCAGTGCTAGTTGGGGACACGGTTACAATGAGCAGTTCTTC.